Here is one T cell receptor beta chain with its context. The data derive from a study of T cell repertoires in cytomegalovirus infection. TCRdb ran MiXCR on the reads and lists one entry per CDR3 protein. The repertoire includes some 300,000 distinct CDR3 sequences, roughly 15% of them detected once, and 12% sits in the top ten. The V gene's germline CDR1 is LNHDA and CDR2 SQIVND (reference sequence). This CDR3 contains 16 residues. With 5 bases removed from V and 2 bases from J, the gap between germline ends came to 18 bases. The specimen was PBMCs. The chain couples TRBV19 to TRBJ2-5; D is unclear. This TCR came from a human donor in good health (CMV status not recorded). Some clones in this sample may be carry-over from other donors' samples. This chain's CDR3 is CASSRAGASLQETQYF. DNA for the CDR3: TGTGCCAGTAGTCGCGCTGGTGCCAGCTTACAAGAGACCCAGTACTTC. The whole variable domain, remainder taken from reference TRBV19 and TRBJ2-5, is DGGITQSPKYLFRKEGQNVTLSCEQNLNHDAMYWYRQDPGQGLRLIYYSQIVNDFQKGDIAEGYSVSREKKESFPLTVTSAQKNPTAFYLCASSRAGASLQETQYFGPGTRLLVL.